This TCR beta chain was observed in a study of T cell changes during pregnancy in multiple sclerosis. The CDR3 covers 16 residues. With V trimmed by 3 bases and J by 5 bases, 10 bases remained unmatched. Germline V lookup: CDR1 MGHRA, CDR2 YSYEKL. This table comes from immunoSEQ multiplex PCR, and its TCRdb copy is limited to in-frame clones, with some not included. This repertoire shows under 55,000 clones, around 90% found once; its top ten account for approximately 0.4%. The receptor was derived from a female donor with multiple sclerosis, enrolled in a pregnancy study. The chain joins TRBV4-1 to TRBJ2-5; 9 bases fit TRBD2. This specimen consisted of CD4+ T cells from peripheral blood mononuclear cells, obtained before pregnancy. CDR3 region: CASSQRGGEGGETQYF. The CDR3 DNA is TGCGCCAGCAGCCAGCGGGGGGGGGAAGGTGGGGAGACCCAGTACTTC.